This T cell receptor beta chain was found in a study of blood T cell repertoires in COVID-19. Looking at the study overall: COVID-19 samples collected from the United States, Italy and Spain covered acute and convalescent phases. T cells, B-cell-depleted T cells, or PBMCs provided the cDNA or gDNA that served as material.

Per the original data handling: For nucleated cells, counts were estimated from reference gene primer amplification. Data came from immunoSEQ multiplex PCR; TCRdb stores just in-frame clones and leaves some out. V, J and clone size are those of that table, while D and trimming were read from the DNA. The top ten hold 7.7% of the sample, which has some 110,000 clones, roughly 90% seen once. V lost 6 bases and J lost 1, with 3 bases in between. The V gene's germline CDR1 is LNHDA and CDR2 SQIVND (reference sequence). The CDR3 sequence is 11 residues long. The receptor's source is a human donor in a cohort sampled during active COVID-19. The chain combines TRBV19 with TRBJ2-5; D is uncertain. Sequencing was performed on peripheral blood. CDR3 sequence: CASSRQETQYF. CDR3 DNA sequence: TGTGCCAGTAGCCGCCAAGAGACCCAGTACTTC.